This T cell receptor (beta chain) appears in the sequencing data of a study of human T cells and chemical hapten exposure. This CDR3 region has 13 residues. The germline CDR1 and CDR2 sequences are SQVTM and ANQGSEA. TCRdb fed the RACE reads into MiXCR, producing one record per CDR3 protein. The profile covers roughly 60,000 distinct CDR3 sequences, with 9.5% to 15% appearing a single time and 2% to 3% taken by the ten largest. The time point was: patch test 3, about 24 weeks after DPC sensitization. Treatment specified: therapeutic diphenylcyclopropenone sensitization with weekly scalp DPC. This clonotype turned up a few times. Relative to the germline gene, one junction end is altered; a read error may explain this.

This TCR derives from a man aged 25 to 45 with alopecia areata. Some clones in this sample may be carry-over from other donors' samples. The chain combines TRBV29-1 with TRBJ2-5; weak D call: TRBD2 (6 bases). The sequencing used whole blood, collected in connection with sensitization to the hapten diphenylcyclopropenone (DPC). The CDR3 nucleotides read TGCAGCGTGGAAGTGGGGACTCAAGAGACCCAGTACTTC. Its translation: CSVEVGTQETQYF.